This is a list of T cell receptor beta chains from one sample in a study of T-cell memory formation after mild COVID-19. TCRdb called the 5' RACE reads again in MiXCR, with one record for every CDR3 protein. The sample consists of 300,000 to 400,000 distinct CDR3 sequences, about 16% of them appearing once. Sequencing was carried out using PBMCs or a T cell subset sorted from them (not recorded which). The receptors originated from a man in his late teens or twenties who had mild COVID-19 (a few samples of this study predate the infection). Cell type and time point are not known. The CDR3 runs from the conserved cysteine through the conserved F or W. The D gene is left open where the match is weak. Size values are once, few and many counts, or a class for expanded clones, and some rows have none.

>few|TRBD1|TRBJ2-7|TRBV5-1
CASSSGQFSYEQYF
TGCGCCAGCAGCTCGGGACAGTTCTCCTACGAGCAGTACTTC
>few|.|TRBJ1-2|TRBV6-5
CASSPDGPRGYTF
TGTGCCAGCAGTCCGGACGGTCCGAGGGGCTACACCTTC
>few|.|TRBJ1-2|TRBV7-2
CASSLDSYYGYTF
TGTGCCAGCAGTCTAGACAGTTACTATGGCTACACCTTC
>.|.|TRBJ2-1|TRBV12-3/TRBV12-4
CASTTGVLSNEQFF
TGTGCCAGTACGACGGGGGTTTTATCCAATGAGCAGTTCTTC
>few|TRBD1|TRBJ1-5|TRBV20-1
CSARPVVGDRVGGNQPQHF
TGCAGTGCTCGCCCGGTGGTTGGAGACAGGGTTGGAGGCAATCAGCCCCAGCATTTT
>few|.|TRBJ1-5|TRBV6-5
CASRAARNQPQHF
TGTGCCAGCAGGGCAGCGCGCAATCAGCCCCAGCATTTT
>.|TRBD2|TRBJ2-1|TRBV19
CASMLPGLSNNEQFF
TGTGCCAGTATGCTACCGGGACTATCGAACAATGAGCAGTTCTTC
>few|.|TRBJ1-5|TRBV12-3/TRBV12-4
CASSLNRAGNQPQHF
TGTGCCAGCAGTTTGAACAGGGCGGGCAATCAGCCCCAGCATTTT
>.|TRBD1|TRBJ1-1|TRBV6-2/TRBV6-3
CASRGQGLNTEAFF
TGTGCCAGCAGAGGACAGGGGCTGAACACTGAAGCTTTCTTT
>.|.|TRBJ1-5|TRBV6-5
CASSYSGGSNQPQHF
TGTGCCAGCAGTTACTCCGGGGGAAGCAATCAGCCCCAGCATTTT
>many|.|TRBJ2-2|TRBV29-1
CSVAGGGSEELFF
TGCAGCGTTGCAGGGGGGGGTTCCGAGGAGCTGTTTTTT
>.|TRBD1|TRBJ2-4|TRBV4-3
CASSQASGTDLAKNIQYF
TGCGCCAGCAGCCAAGCGTCCGGGACAGATCTAGCCAAAAACATTCAGTACTTC
>.|.|TRBJ1-6|TRBV6-2/TRBV6-3
CASSWGYNSPLHF
TGTGCCAGCAGTTGGGGTTATAATTCACCCCTCCACTTT
>few|.|TRBJ1-1|TRBV3-1
CASSPAWGAGGAFF
TGTGCCAGCAGCCCAGCGTGGGGGGCCGGCGGGGCTTTCTTT
>few|.|TRBJ1-1|TRBV5-1
CASSLIAPLAPDTEAFF
TGCGCCAGCAGCTTGATTGCGCCTCTCGCCCCGGACACTGAAGCTTTCTTT
>.|.|TRBJ2-1|TRBV4-3
CASSHGRGRGNEQFF
TGCGCCAGCAGCCATGGGCGGGGCAGGGGAAATGAGCAGTTCTTC
>.|TRBD2|TRBJ2-7|TRBV10-3
CAISSILAGEHSYEQYF
TGTGCCATCAGCTCCATACTAGCGGGCGAACACTCCTACGAGCAGTACTTC
>once|TRBD2|TRBJ2-4|TRBV6-2/TRBV6-3
CASSLWGGAKNIQYF
TGTGCCAGCAGTTTGTGGGGGGGAGCCAAAAACATTCAGTACTTC
>.|TRBD1|TRBJ2-2|TRBV5-1
CASSRDSWSGELFF
TGCGCCAGCAGCAGGGACAGTTGGTCCGGGGAGCTGTTTTTT
>few|.|TRBJ2-3|TRBV20-1
CSARLPPKLAVLDTQYF
TGCAGTGCCCGGCTACCCCCTAAGTTAGCGGTCCTCGATACGCAGTATTTT
>.|TRBD1|TRBJ2-4|TRBV3-1
CASSRDSTLAKNIQYF
TGTGCCAGCAGCCGGGACAGCACCCTAGCCAAAAACATTCAGTACTTC
>.|.|TRBJ2-3|TRBV7-2
CASSSRGTPPPDTQYF
TGTGCCAGCAGCTCACGGGGGACCCCCCCCCCAGATACGCAGTATTTT
>few|.|TRBJ2-2|TRBV7-9
CASSQSSATTGELFF
TGTGCCAGCAGCCAATCTAGCGCGACTACCGGGGAGCTGTTTTTT
>few|TRBD2|TRBJ2-3|TRBV7-2
CASSLRAGGPPDTQYF
TGTGCCAGCAGCTTAAGGGCGGGGGGGCCCCCAGATACGCAGTATTTT
>few|.|TRBJ2-3|TRBV4-2
CASSPRRGGTDTQYF
TGTGCCAGCAGCCCTCGTCGCGGGGGCACAGATACGCAGTATTTT
>many|.|TRBJ2-1|TRBV9
CASSPGGRIYNEQFF
TGTGCCAGCAGCCCTGGCGGACGGATTTACAATGAGCAGTTCTTC
>many|.|TRBJ2-3|TRBV5-1
CASSLAVGTDTQYF
TGTGCCAGCAGCTTAGCGGTGGGGACAGATACGCAGTATTTT
>.|.|TRBJ2-7|TRBV10-2
CASSSVDEQYF
TGCGCCAGTTCCTCCGTGGACGAGCAGTACTTC
>many|.|TRBJ2-4|TRBV13
CASSPSGARGIQYF
TGTGCCAGCAGCCCGTCCGGGGCGAGGGGCATTCAGTACTTC
>few|.|TRBJ2-5|TRBV5-1
CASSFTPKETQYF
TGCGCCAGCAGCTTCACCCCGAAAGAGACCCAGTACTTC
>.|.|TRBJ1-5|TRBV28
CASSLGGPGYQPQHF
TGTGCCAGCAGCCTAGGGGGGCCCGGCTATCAGCCCCAGCATTTT
>.|.|TRBJ2-3|TRBV27
CASSLLGGEADTQYF
TGTGCCAGCAGTTTATTAGGCGGGGAAGCAGATACGCAGTATTTT
>few|TRBD1|TRBJ2-5|TRBV10-3
CAISDPGGQGETQYF
TGTGCCATCAGTGACCCCGGGGGACAGGGCGAGACCCAGTACTTC
>.|.|TRBJ2-2|TRBV12-3/TRBV12-4
CASREPDRESGSTGELFF
TGTGCCAGCAGGGAACCCGACCGCGAGAGCGGGTCCACCGGGGAGCTGTTTTTT
>few|.|TRBJ1-2|TRBV4-1
CASSPGASWGEGRVGYTF
TGCGCCAGCAGCCCGGGGGCATCTTGGGGGGAAGGGAGGGTTGGCTACACCTTC
>few|.|TRBJ1-3|TRBV15
CATSRAGTPGNTIYF
TGTGCCACCAGCAGAGCAGGGACACCTGGAAACACCATATATTTT
>.|.|TRBJ2-3|TRBV7-3
CASSLAPGFSTDTQYF
TGTGCCAGCAGCTTAGCCCCCGGGTTTAGCACAGATACGCAGTATTTT
>.|.|TRBJ1-4|TRBV7-6
CASSLTRSRGEKLFF
TGTGCCAGCAGCTTAACGAGATCCCGGGGGGAAAAACTGTTTTTT
>.|TRBD2|TRBJ2-1|TRBV6-2/TRBV6-3
CASSSPIATSGSSYNEQFF
TGTGCCAGCAGTTCCCCCATCGCGACTAGCGGGAGCTCCTACAATGAGCAGTTCTTC